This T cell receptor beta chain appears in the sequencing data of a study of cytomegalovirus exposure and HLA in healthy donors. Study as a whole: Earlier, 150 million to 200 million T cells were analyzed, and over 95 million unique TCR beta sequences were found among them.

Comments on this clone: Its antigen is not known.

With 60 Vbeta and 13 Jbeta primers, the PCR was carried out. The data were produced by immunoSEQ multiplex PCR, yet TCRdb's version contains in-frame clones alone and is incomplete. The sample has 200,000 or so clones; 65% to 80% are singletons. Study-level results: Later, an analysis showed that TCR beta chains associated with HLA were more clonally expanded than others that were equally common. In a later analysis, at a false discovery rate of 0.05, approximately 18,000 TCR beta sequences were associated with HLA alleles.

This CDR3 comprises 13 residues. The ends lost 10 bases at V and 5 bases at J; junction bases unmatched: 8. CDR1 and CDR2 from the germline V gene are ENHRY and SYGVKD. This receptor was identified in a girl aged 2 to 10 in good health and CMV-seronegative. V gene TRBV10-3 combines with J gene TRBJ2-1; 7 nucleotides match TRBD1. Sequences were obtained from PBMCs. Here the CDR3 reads CATGDRLNNEQFF. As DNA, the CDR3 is TGTGCCACCGGGGACAGACTCAACAATGAGCAGTTCTTC.